This TCR beta chain was recovered during a study of T cells in Graves' hyperthyroidism and ophthalmopathy. About the research overall: Before any treatment, at initial diagnosis, peripheral blood was collected.

This clonotype has ten or more counts. What it binds is not known. It was RNA transcripts that yielded the amplified TCR beta CDR3 regions. The TCR CDR3 first-round RT-PCR relied on the HTBI primer set. MiXCR was run by TCRdb on the multiplex PCR reads, yielding one entry per CDR3 protein. The table lists about 640,000 distinct CDR3 sequences, roughly 20% of them singletons, with more than 30% in the top ten. Study-wide results and limits: Blood held most thyroid clonotypes expanded above 0.001 frequency. Ophthalmopathy was predicted by the model a median of roughly 6.6 months ahead of onset.

CDR1 and CDR2 (germline): SNHLY, FYNNEI. The V and J ends lost 7 bases and 4 bases respectively, with 20 bases between them. This CDR3 spans 15 amino acids. A Clinical Activity Score of at least 3, a NOSPECS grade of at least 4 and a duration under 3 months were recorded in the ophthalmopathy patients. This receptor was identified in a young man with Graves' ophthalmopathy. The rearrangement joins TRBV2 to TRBJ2-7; possibly TRBD2 for D (6 bases). Sequenced input: blood. The CDR3 spells CASTPGLGLQYEQYF. The CDR3 region has the DNA TGTGCCAGCACCCCTGGCCTGGGACTCCAATACGAGCAGTACTTC.